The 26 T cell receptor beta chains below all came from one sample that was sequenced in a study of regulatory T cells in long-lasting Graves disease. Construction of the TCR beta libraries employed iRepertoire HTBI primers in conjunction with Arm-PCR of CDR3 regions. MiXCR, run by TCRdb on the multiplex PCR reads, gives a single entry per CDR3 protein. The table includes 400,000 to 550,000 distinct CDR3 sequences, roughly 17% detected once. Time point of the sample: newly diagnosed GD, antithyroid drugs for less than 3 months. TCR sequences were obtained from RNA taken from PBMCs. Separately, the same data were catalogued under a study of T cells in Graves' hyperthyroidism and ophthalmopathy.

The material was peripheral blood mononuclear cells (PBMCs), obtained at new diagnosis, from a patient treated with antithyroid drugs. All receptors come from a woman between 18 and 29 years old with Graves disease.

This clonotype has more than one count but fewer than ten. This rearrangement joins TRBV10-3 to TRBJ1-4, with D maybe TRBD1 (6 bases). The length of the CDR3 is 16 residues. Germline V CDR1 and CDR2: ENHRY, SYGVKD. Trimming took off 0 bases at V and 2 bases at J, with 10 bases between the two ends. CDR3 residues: CAISESVTGTNEKLFF. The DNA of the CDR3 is TGTGCCATCAGTGAGTCGGTAACAGGGACTAATGAAAAACTGTTTTTT.

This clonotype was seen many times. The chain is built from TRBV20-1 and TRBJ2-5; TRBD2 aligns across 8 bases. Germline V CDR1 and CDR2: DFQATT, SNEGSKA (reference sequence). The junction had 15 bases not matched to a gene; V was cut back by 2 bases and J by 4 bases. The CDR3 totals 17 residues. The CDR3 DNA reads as TGCAGTGCTAGACCTTTAGATGGGGGCGGGAGGAGAGAGACCCAGTACTTC. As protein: CSARPLDGGGRRETQYF.

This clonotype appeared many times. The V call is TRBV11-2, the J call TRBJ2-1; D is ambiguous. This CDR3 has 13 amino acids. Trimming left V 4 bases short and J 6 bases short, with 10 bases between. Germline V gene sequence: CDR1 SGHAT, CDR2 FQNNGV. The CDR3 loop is CASSYPRVNEQFF. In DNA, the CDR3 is TGTGCCAGCAGCTATCCTCGGGTCAATGAGCAGTTCTTC.

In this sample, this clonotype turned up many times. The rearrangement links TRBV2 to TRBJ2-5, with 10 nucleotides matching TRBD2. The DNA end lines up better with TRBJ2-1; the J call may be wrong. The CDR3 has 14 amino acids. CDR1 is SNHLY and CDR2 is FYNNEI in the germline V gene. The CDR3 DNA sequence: TGTGCCAGCAGGATAGCGGGAGGCGTGAATGAGCAGTTCTTC. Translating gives CASRIAGGVNEQFF.

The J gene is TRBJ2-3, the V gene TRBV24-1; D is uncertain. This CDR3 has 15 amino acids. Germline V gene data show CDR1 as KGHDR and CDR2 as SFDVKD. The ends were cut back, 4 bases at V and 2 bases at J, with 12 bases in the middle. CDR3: CATSDRSSYTDTQYF. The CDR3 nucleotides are TGTGCCACCAGTGACCGCAGCAGCTACACAGATACGCAGTATTTT.

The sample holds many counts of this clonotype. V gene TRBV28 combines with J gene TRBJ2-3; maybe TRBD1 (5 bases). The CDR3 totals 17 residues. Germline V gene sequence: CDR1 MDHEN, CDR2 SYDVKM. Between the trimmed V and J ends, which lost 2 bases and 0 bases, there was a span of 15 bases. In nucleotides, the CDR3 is TGTGCCAGCAGTTTAAGGTTTTGGGGCAGAAGCACAGATACGCAGTATTTT. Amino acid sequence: CASSLRFWGRSTDTQYF.

The CDR3 spells CASRQGRRYEQYF. CDR3 nucleotides: TGTGCCTCCCGCCAGGGGAGACGGTACGAGCAGTACTTC. The chain carries TRBV6-1 and TRBJ2-7, with a possible D match to TRBD1 (6 bases). Trimming stripped 11 bases from V and 4 bases from J, with 18 bases between. In germline, CDR1 is MNHNS, CDR2 SASEGT. The CDR3 has 13 residues.

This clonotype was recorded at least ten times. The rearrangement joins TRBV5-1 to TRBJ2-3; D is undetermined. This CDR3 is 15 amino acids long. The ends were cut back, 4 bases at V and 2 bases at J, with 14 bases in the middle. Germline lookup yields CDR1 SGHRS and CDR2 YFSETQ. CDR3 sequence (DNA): TGCGCCAGCAGCCTGAAAACGGGTCCCACAGATACGCAGTATTTT. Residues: CASSLKTGPTDTQYF.

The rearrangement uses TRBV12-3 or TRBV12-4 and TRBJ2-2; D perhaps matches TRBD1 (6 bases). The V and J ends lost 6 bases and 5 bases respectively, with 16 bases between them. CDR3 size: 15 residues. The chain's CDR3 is CASSNRGTGTGELFF. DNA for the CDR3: TGTGCCAGCAGCAATAGGGGGACGGGGACCGGGGAGCTGTTTTTT.

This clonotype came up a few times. The DNA for the CDR3 is TGCAGTGCTAGAGGGATGGGACTAGCATTCGGGGCCAACGTCCTGACTTTC. This sequence encodes CSARGMGLAFGANVLTF. The V call is TRBV20-1, the J call TRBJ2-6; 9 bases are shared with TRBD2. The J segment lost 4 bases and the V segment lost 1 base, leaving 8 bases of the junction unmatched. Germline V gives CDR1 DFQATT, CDR2 SNEGSKA (reference sequence). The CDR3 is 17 amino acids.

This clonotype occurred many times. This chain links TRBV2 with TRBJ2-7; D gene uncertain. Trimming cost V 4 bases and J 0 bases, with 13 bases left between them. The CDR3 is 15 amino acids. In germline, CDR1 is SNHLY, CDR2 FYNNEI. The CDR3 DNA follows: TGTGCCAGCAGTGTGGAGAGCCCCACCTCCTACGAGCAGTACTTC. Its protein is CASSVESPTSYEQYF.

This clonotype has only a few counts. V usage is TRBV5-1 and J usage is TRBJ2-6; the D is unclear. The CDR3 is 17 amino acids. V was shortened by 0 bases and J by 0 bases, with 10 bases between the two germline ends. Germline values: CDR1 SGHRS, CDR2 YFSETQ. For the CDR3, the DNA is TGCGCCAGCAGCTTGGTTCCCACAGACTCTGGGGCCAACGTCCTGACTTTC. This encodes CASSLVPTDSGANVLTF.

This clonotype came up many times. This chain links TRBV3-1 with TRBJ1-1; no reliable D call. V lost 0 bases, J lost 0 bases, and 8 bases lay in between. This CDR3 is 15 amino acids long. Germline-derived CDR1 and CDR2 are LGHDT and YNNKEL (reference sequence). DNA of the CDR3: TGTGCCAGCAGCCAAGACGGCCTGATGAACACTGAAGCTTTCTTT. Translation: CASSQDGLMNTEAFF.

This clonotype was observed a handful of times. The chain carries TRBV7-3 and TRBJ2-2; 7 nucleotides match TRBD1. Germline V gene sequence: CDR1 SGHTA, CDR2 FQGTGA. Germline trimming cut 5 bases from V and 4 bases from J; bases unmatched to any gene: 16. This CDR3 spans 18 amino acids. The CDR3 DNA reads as TGTGCCAGCAGCCTCGGGACAGCTCGTCTCAGGGGCACCGGGGAGCTGTTTTTT. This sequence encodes CASSLGTARLRGTGELFF.

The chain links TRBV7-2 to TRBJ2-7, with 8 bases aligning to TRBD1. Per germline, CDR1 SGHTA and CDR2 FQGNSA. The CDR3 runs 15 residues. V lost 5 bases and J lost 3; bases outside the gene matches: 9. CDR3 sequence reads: CASSPRGPPHYEQYF. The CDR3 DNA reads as TGTGCCAGCAGCCCCAGGGGGCCGCCCCACTACGAGCAGTACTTC.

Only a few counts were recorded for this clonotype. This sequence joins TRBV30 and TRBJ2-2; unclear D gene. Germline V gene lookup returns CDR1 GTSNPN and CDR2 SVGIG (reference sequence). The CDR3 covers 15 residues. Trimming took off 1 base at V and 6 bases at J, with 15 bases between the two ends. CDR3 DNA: TGTGCCTGGAGTGCTTCGAGGTCCTGGGCCGGGGAGCTGTTTTTT. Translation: CAWSASRSWAGELFF.

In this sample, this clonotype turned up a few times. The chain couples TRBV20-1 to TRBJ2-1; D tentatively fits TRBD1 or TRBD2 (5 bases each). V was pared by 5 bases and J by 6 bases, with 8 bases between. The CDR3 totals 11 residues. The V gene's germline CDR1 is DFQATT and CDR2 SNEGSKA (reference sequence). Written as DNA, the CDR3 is TGCAGTGCTGGGGGTCGCAATGAGCAGTTCTTC. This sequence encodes CSAGGRNEQFF.

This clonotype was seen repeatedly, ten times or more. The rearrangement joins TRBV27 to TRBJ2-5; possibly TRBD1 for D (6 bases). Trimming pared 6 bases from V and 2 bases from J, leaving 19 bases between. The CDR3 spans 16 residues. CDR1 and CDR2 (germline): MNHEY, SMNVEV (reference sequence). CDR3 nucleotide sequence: TGTGCCAGCAGCCCGGTTCTGGGGGCCCCACAAGAGACCCAGTACTTC. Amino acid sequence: CASSPVLGAPQETQYF.

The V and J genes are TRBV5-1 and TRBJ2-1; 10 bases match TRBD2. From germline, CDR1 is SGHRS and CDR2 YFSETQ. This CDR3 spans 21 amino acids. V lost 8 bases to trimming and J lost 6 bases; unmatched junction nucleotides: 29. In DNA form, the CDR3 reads TGCGCCAGTAAATTCGGGAGAGTGGAACGAGCGGGAGGGGTTTTGGCCAATGAGCAGTTCTTC. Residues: CASKFGRVERAGGVLANEQFF.

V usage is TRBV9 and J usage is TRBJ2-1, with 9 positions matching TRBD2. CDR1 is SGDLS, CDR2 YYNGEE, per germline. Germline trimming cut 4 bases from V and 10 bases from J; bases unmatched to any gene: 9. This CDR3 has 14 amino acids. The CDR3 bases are TGTGCCAGCAGCCCCGACGGGACTAGCTTCGAGCAGTTCTTC. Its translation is CASSPDGTSFEQFF.

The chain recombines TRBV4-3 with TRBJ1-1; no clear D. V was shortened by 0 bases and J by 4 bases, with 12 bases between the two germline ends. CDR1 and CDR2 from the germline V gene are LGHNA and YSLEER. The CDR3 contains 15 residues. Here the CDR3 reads CASSQDTGWGTEAFF. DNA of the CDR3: TGCGCCAGCAGCCAAGATACCGGGTGGGGCACTGAAGCTTTCTTT.

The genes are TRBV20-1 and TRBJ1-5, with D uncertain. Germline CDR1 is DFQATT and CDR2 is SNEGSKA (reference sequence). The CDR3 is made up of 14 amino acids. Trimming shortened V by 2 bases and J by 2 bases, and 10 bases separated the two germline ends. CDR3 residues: CSARRGMGNQPQHF. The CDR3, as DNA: TGCAGTGCTAGAAGAGGGATGGGCAATCAGCCCCAGCATTTT.

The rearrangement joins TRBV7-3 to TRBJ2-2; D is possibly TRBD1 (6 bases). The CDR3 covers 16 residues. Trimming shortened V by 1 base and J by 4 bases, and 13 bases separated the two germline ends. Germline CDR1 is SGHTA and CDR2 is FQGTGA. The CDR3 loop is CASSLIGQGRTGELFF. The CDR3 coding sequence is TGTGCCAGCAGCTTAATCGGGCAGGGGCGCACCGGGGAGCTGTTTTTT.

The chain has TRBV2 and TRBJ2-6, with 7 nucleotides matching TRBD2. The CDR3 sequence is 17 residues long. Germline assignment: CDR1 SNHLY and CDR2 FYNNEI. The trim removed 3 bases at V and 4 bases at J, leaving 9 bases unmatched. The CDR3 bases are TGTGCCAGCAGTGACAGGGAGGGCCCCATAGGGGCCAACGTCCTGACTTTC. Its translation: CASSDREGPIGANVLTF. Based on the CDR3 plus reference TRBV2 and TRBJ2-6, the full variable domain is EPEVTQTPSHQVTQMGQEVILRCVPISNHLYFYWYRQILGQKVEFLVSFYNNEISEKSEIFDDQFSVERPDGSNFTLKIRSTKLEDSAMYFCASSDREGPIGANVLTFGAGSRLTVL.

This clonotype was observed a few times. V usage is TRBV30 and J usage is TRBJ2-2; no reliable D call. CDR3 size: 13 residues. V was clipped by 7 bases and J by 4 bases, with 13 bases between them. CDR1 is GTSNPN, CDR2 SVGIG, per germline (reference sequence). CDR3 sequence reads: CASNIRLTGELFF. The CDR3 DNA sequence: TGTGCCTCTAATATTCGACTCACCGGGGAGCTGTTTTTT.

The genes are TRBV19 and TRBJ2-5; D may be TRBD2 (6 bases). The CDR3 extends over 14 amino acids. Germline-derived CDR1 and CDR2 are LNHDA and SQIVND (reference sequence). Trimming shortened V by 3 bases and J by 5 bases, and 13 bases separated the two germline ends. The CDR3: CASSIGGLWETQYF. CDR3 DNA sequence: TGTGCCAGTAGTATCGGAGGGTTATGGGAGACCCAGTACTTC.